The 16 T cell receptor beta chains listed next were all sequenced from one sample in a study of blood T cells in healthy people across ages. The second PCR ran about 6 to 11 cycles with a sample-barcoded 5' primer and J-beta primers. TCRdb re-called the 5' RACE reads with MiXCR, one entry per CDR3 protein. The sample records fewer than 900,000 distinct CDR3 sequences, about 42% being singletons. The sample comprised blood. The receptors shown here come from a woman aged 60-75 years in good health.

This clonotype was detected only a few times. The CDR3 protein is CASTGTDTYEQYF. CDR3 in DNA: TGTGCCAGCACCGGGACAGACACCTACGAGCAGTACTTC. The chain uses TRBV6-5 and TRBJ2-7; the match to TRBD1 covers 7 bases. The trim removed 7 bases at V and 2 bases at J, leaving 5 bases unmatched. There are 13 residues in the CDR3. Per germline, CDR1 MNHEY and CDR2 SVGAGI.

The CDR3 here is CASSLAPGRAQNEQFF. The CDR3 DNA follows: TGTGCCAGCAGCTTAGCCCCAGGGCGGGCCCAGAATGAGCAGTTCTTC. This rearrangement joins TRBV7-2 to TRBJ2-1, with D tentatively TRBD1 or TRBD2 (5 bases each). Germline lookup yields CDR1 SGHTA and CDR2 FQGNSA. V was clipped by 0 bases and J by 7 bases, with 16 bases between them. The CDR3 loop spans 16 amino acids.

V gene TRBV20-1 combines with J gene TRBJ2-3; 10 bases align to TRBD2. Germline V gives CDR1 DFQATT, CDR2 SNEGSKA (reference sequence). Trimming took 3 bases from V and 3 from J; bases not matched to a gene: 3. The CDR3 has 14 amino acids. The CDR3 here is CSASGLAETDTQYF. The CDR3, as DNA: TGCAGTGCTAGTGGACTAGCGGAGACAGATACGCAGTATTTT.

Only one count was recorded for this clonotype. This chain uses TRBV3-1 with TRBJ1-2; maybe TRBD1 (6 bases). V was clipped by 0 bases and J by 2 bases, with 13 bases between them. The CDR3 has 16 residues. Germline V gives CDR1 LGHDT, CDR2 YNNKEL (reference sequence). CDR3 sequence reads: CASSQDLGARNYGYTF. The CDR3 coding sequence is TGTGCCAGCAGCCAAGATCTGGGGGCCAGGAACTATGGCTACACCTTC.

This clonotype was found a few times. This chain connects TRBV4-2 to TRBJ2-1; 11 bases map to TRBD2. V gave up 0 bases and J gave up 7 bases; unmatched junction bases: 8. The germline gives CDR1 LGHNA, CDR2 YNFKEQ. CDR3 length: 17 residues. The CDR3 protein is CASSQDPLAGGSNEQFF. CDR3 sequence (DNA): TGTGCCAGCAGCCAAGATCCCCTAGCGGGAGGTTCAAATGAGCAGTTCTTC.

Note on this clonotype: Mismatch with germline at one junction end may stem from a read error. This sequence joins TRBV5-8 and TRBJ1-5, with TRBD1 as a possible D gene (6 bases). CDR1 SGHTS and CDR2 YDEGEE come from the germline V gene. The CDR3 contains 15 residues. The CDR3 sequence: CAGSSGQRYNQPQHF. CDR3 nucleotides: TGTGCCGGCAGCTCCGGACAGCGTTACAATCAGCCCCAGCATTTT. Variable domain in full (rest from reference TRBV5-8 and TRBJ1-5): EAGVTQSPTHLIKTRGQQATLRCSPISGHTSVYWYQQALGLGLQFLLWYDEGEERNRGNFPPRFSGRQFPNYSSELNVNALELEDSALYLCAGSSGQRYNQPQHFGDGTRLSIL.

The chain joins TRBV3-1 to TRBJ2-5, with D unresolved. Judging by the DNA end, TRBJ2-7 fits better; the J call may be wrong. Germline-derived CDR1 and CDR2 are LGHDT and YNNKEL (reference sequence). The CDR3 has 15 residues. DNA for the CDR3: TGTGCCAGCAGCCAGCCCCCGGGCCTACGATACGAGCAGTACTTC. As protein: CASSQPPGLRYEQYF.

The chain links TRBV20-1 to TRBJ2-1; no firm D call. The V end lost 5 bases, the J end lost 0 bases, and 11 bases lay between the germline ends. The germline gives CDR1 DFQATT, CDR2 SNEGSKA (reference sequence). The CDR3 length is 14 residues. In nucleotides, the CDR3 is TGCAGTGCTTCACAGACAACCTCCTACAATGAGCAGTTCTTC. It is translated as CSASQTTSYNEQFF.

This clonotype has only a few counts. The DNA for the CDR3 is TGTGCCAGCAGTCGGGACTACCTCACAGATACGCAGTATTTT. This codes for CASSRDYLTDTQYF. The chain is built from TRBV2 and TRBJ2-3; 7 bases fit TRBD2. Germline V CDR1 and CDR2: SNHLY, FYNNEI. This CDR3 has 14 residues. V shed 5 bases and J 2 bases; nucleotides not matched to a gene: 4. The whole variable domain, remainder taken from reference TRBV2 and TRBJ2-3, is EPEVTQTPSHQVTQMGQEVILRCVPISNHLYFYWYRQILGQKVEFLVSFYNNEISEKSEIFDDQFSVERPDGSNFTLKIRSTKLEDSAMYFCASSRDYLTDTQYFGPGTRLTVL.

V is TRBV14 and J is TRBJ2-5, with a tentative D call TRBD1 (6 bases). Germline V gene lookup returns CDR1 SGHDN and CDR2 FVKESK. V lost 4 bases to trimming and J lost 1 base, with 16 bases between them. This CDR3 is built from 16 residues. The CDR3 region is CASSRDPGHFQETQYF. DNA for the CDR3: TGTGCCAGCAGCCGAGACCCGGGACACTTCCAAGAGACCCAGTACTTC.

The genes are TRBV11-3 and TRBJ2-5; the match to TRBD2 covers 9 bases. Germline CDR1 and CDR2: SGHNT and YENEEA. This CDR3 has 21 residues. V was pared by 7 bases and J by 3 bases, with 27 bases of the junction left unmatched. The CDR3 DNA sequence: TGTGCCAGCACTCCTACGACTGGGCTAGCGGGAATCAAGGGCAAAGAAGAGACCCAGTACTTC. This gives the protein CASTPTTGLAGIKGKEETQYF.

V is TRBV6-5 and J is TRBJ2-7; D is possibly TRBD2 (6 bases). V shed 10 bases and J shed 6 bases, with 22 bases lying between them. Germline V lookup: CDR1 MNHEY, CDR2 SVGAGI. The CDR3 totals 14 residues. The CDR3: CATRTEGLTSEQYF. The CDR3 DNA sequence: TGTGCCACCCGGACGGAGGGCCTTACATCCGAGCAGTACTTC.

This clonotype was found a few times. The chain combines TRBV18 with TRBJ2-1; D call uncertain. The V end was cut by 1 base, the J end by 6 bases, with 13 bases between. The V gene's germline CDR1 is KGHSH and CDR2 LQKENI. There are 15 residues in the CDR3. CDR3 loop: CASSPRQAEVNEQFF. The DNA of the CDR3 is TGTGCCAGCTCACCACGACAAGCCGAGGTCAATGAGCAGTTCTTC.

This chain uses TRBV12-3 or TRBV12-4 with TRBJ2-3; tentatively, D is TRBD2 (5 bases). V gave up 6 bases and J gave up 5 bases, with 15 bases separating them. The CDR3 covers 14 residues. The CDR3 sequence is CASRDRGRGDTQYF. DNA of the CDR3: TGTGCCAGCAGGGATAGAGGGAGAGGAGATACGCAGTATTTT.

The chain couples TRBV27 to TRBJ1-2, with 7 bases lining up with TRBD1. The germline V gene encodes CDR1 MNHEY and CDR2 SMNVEV (reference sequence). The CDR3 runs to 13 residues. After removal of 5 bases from V and 4 bases from J, the junction contained 4 bases not matched to a gene. CDR3 in DNA: TGTGCCAGCAGTACAGGGGAGTCCTATGGCTACACCTTC. This gives the protein CASSTGESYGYTF.

The chain uses TRBV18 and TRBJ1-6; 7 nucleotides agree with TRBD1. Germline CDR1 reads KGHSH; CDR2 reads LQKENI. There are 17 residues in the CDR3. The junction had 15 bases not matched to a gene; V was cut back by 6 bases and J by 7 bases. CDR3 DNA: TGTGCCAGCTCTCCCGGCGTGCCAGGGGGTGGAAATTCACCCCTCCACTTT. Its translation is CASSPGVPGGGNSPLHF.